Each of the 15 T cell receptor beta chains below was sequenced from the same sample in a study of blood T cell repertoires in COVID-19. Profiled with immunoSEQ multiplex PCR; TCRdb holds only in-frame clones, not every one. Here the sample spans approximately 94,000 clones, 90% to 95% being singletons. The specimen sequenced was peripheral blood. The receptors here all came from a woman between 45 and 65 years old in a cohort sampled during active COVID-19.

This chain joins TRBV12-3 or TRBV12-4 and TRBJ2-7; 7 nucleotides match TRBD1. After removal of 6 bases from V and 5 bases from J, the junction contained 7 bases not matched to a gene. CDR3 length equals 13 residues. The CDR3 DNA sequence: TGTGCCAGCAGCTCGACAGGGCTCAACGAGCAGTACTTC. This encodes CASSSTGLNEQYF.

The V gene is TRBV4-2, the J gene TRBJ1-1; TRBD1 aligns across 9 bases. CDR1 is LGHNA, CDR2 YNFKEQ, per germline. Unmatched junction bases numbered 7, after V lost 1 base and J lost 4 bases. The length of the CDR3 is 16 residues. As DNA, the CDR3 is TGTGCCAGCAGCCAAGGCCCCGGGGACAGGGCCACTGAAGCTTTCTTT. It is translated as CASSQGPGDRATEAFF.

The chain links TRBV9 to TRBJ2-2; weak D call: TRBD1 (5 bases). With 4 bases removed from V and 6 bases from J, the gap between germline ends came to 13 bases. Germline V gene sequence: CDR1 SGDLS, CDR2 YYNGEE. The CDR3 has 14 amino acids. CDR3 region: CASSRAQGSGELFF. CDR3 sequence (DNA): TGTGCCAGCAGCCGAGCCCAGGGTTCCGGGGAGCTGTTTTTT.

This rearrangement joins TRBV19 to TRBJ1-2; D remains ambiguous. V lost 5 bases, J lost 2 bases, and 15 bases lay in between. The CDR3 is 15 amino acids. Looked up from germline, CDR1 is LNHDA and CDR2 is SQIVND (reference sequence). The CDR3 region is CASSPPRGANYGYTF. CDR3 coding DNA: TGTGCCAGTAGTCCGCCTCGAGGAGCAAACTATGGCTACACCTTC.

The chain recombines TRBV21-1 with TRBJ2-3; TRBD1, the D gene given by the table, was not confirmed from the DNA. TRBV21-1 is annotated as a pseudogene. This CDR3 spans 14 amino acids. The CDR3 loop is CASSTDRGPDTQYF. CDR3 bases: TGTGCCAGCAGCACGGACAGGGGCCCAGATACGCAGTATTTT.

This clone was seen more than once but under ten times. This chain uses TRBV4-1 with TRBJ1-5; a possible D gene is TRBD1 (6 bases). V was shortened by 0 bases and J by 0 bases, with 6 bases between the two germline ends. The CDR3 consists of 15 residues. The germline V gene encodes CDR1 MGHRA and CDR2 YSYEKL. The CDR3 region has the DNA TGCGCCAGCAGCCAAGACAGGGGTAGCAATCAGCCCCAGCATTTT. Translation: CASSQDRGSNQPQHF.

This sequence joins TRBV2 and TRBJ2-3, with D uncertain. Between the trimmed V and J ends, which lost 2 bases and 1 base, there was a span of 7 bases. Germline loops: CDR1 SNHLY, CDR2 FYNNEI. This CDR3 contains 14 residues. The CDR3 spells CASSEFARTDTQYF. The CDR3 DNA sequence: TGTGCCAGCAGTGAATTTGCGCGCACAGATACGCAGTATTTT.

This clone was observed once. The V gene is TRBV28, the J gene TRBJ1-3; TRBD1 matches 9 bases. V lost 7 bases to trimming and J lost 1 base; unmatched junction nucleotides: 2. CDR3 length: 14 amino acids. Germline V gene data show CDR1 as MDHEN and CDR2 as SYDVKM. CDR3 DNA: TGTGCCAGCACCGGGACAGGGTCTGGAAACACCATATATTTT. Its protein is CASTGTGSGNTIYF.

This chain links TRBV14 with TRBJ2-3; D possibly corresponds to TRBD2 (5 bases). This CDR3 contains 15 residues. Trimming stripped 1 base from V and 0 bases from J, with 8 bases between. Germline V gene sequence: CDR1 SGHDN, CDR2 FVKESK. The CDR3 loop reads CASSQVASSTDTQYF. The CDR3 region has the DNA TGTGCCAGCAGCCAAGTGGCTAGCAGCACAGATACGCAGTATTTT. Looking up the rest from reference TRBV14 and TRBJ2-3 gives the full variable domain: EAGVTQFPSHSVIEKGQTVTLRCDPISGHDNLYWYRRVMGKEIKFLLHFVKESKQDESGMPNNRFLAERTGGTYSTLKVQPAELEDSGVYFCASSQVASSTDTQYFGPGTRLTVL.

V and J are TRBV11-3 and TRBJ2-3, with no clear D. Trimming cost V 2 bases and J 6 bases, with 12 bases left between them. Germline lookup yields CDR1 SGHNT and CDR2 YENEEA. The CDR3 totals 14 residues. CDR3 DNA: TGTGCCAGCAGCTTACTGTCGTACGGGGATACGCAGTATTTT. Its translation is CASSLLSYGDTQYF.

CDR3 residues: CASYSGSYYEQYF. The CDR3 DNA is TGTGCCAGTTATAGCGGGAGTTATTACGAGCAGTACTTC. The chain uses TRBV2 and TRBJ2-7; 9 bases match TRBD2. The germline V gene has CDR1 SNHLY and CDR2 FYNNEI. The ends lost 9 bases at V and 4 bases at J; junction bases unmatched: 7. The CDR3 contains 13 residues.

This clone was recorded only once. The chain recombines TRBV12-3 or TRBV12-4 with TRBJ2-7, with D hard to call. Trimming left V 0 bases short and J 3 bases short, with 6 bases between. This CDR3 comprises 13 residues. CDR3: CASSLAEYYEQYF. DNA for the CDR3: TGTGCCAGCAGTTTAGCGGAGTACTACGAGCAGTACTTC.

This rearrangement joins TRBV5-1 to TRBJ2-3, with D perhaps TRBD2 (5 bases). Germline assignment: CDR1 SGHRS and CDR2 YFSETQ. CDR3 length: 15 amino acids. Trimming took 0 bases from V and 4 from J, leaving 12 bases between them. The CDR3 DNA is TGCGCCAGCAGCTTGGCCAAGCAGAGGGCAGATACGCAGTATTTT. Protein: CASSLAKQRADTQYF.

The CDR3 nucleotides read TGCGCCAGCAGAGCGGGACAGGGGAACTACGAGCAGTACTTC. Amino acids: CASRAGQGNYEQYF. The chain joins TRBV10-2 to TRBJ2-7, with 10 bases that match TRBD1. The germline V gene encodes CDR1 WSHSY and CDR2 SAAADI. Trimming at V came to 6 bases and at J to 3 bases, leaving 5 bases not matched to a gene. This CDR3 contains 14 residues.

V and J are TRBV10-3 and TRBJ1-5; 8 bases match TRBD1. Germline-derived CDR1 and CDR2 are ENHRY and SYGVKD. With V trimmed by 5 bases and J by 6 bases, 3 bases remained unmatched. The CDR3 runs to 13 residues. The chain's CDR3 is CAISNDRGQPQHF. CDR3 in DNA: TGTGCCATCAGTAATGACAGGGGTCAGCCCCAGCATTTT.